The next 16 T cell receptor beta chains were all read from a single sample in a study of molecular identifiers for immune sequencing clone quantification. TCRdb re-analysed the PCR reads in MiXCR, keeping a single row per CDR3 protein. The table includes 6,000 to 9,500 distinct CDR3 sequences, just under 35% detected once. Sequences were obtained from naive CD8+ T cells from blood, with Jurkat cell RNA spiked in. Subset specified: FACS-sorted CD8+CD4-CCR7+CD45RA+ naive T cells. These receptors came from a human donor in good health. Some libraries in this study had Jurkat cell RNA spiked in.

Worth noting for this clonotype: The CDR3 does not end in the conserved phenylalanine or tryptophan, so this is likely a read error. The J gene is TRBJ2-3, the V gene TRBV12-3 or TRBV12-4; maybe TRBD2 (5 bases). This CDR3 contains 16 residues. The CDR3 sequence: CASTPPVGSRTDTQYL. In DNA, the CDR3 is TGCGCCAGCACCCCTCCCGTGGGGAGTCGGACAGATACGCAGTATCTT.

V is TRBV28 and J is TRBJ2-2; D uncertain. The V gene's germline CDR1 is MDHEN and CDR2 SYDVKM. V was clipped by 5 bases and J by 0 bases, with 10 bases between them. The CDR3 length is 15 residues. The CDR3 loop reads CASSLPPSNTGELFF. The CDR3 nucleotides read TGTGCCAGCAGTCTTCCCCCGTCGAACACCGGGGAGCTGTTTTTT.

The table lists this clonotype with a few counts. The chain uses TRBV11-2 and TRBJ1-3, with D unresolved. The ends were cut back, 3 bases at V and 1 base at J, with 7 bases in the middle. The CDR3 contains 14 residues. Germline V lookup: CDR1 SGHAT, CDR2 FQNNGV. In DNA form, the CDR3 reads TGTGCCAGCAGCTTGGGTTTATCTGGAAACACCATATATTTT. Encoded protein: CASSLGLSGNTIYF. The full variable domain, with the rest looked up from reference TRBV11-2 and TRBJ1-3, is EAGVAQSPRYKIIEKRQSVAFWCNPISGHATLYWYQQILGQGPKLLIQFQNNGVVDDSQLPKDRFSAERLKGVDSTLKIQPAKLEDSAVYLCASSLGLSGNTIYFGEGSWLTVV.

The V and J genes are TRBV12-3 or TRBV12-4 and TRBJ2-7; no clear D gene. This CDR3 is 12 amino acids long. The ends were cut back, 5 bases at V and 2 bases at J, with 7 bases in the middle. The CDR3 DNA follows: TGTGCCAGCAGTCCCAATACCTACGAGCAGTACTTC. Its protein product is CASSPNTYEQYF.

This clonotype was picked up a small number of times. The CDR3 DNA reads as TGTGCCAGCAGCTTCCGGACTAGCGGAGGCACAGATACGCAGTATTTT. Translating gives CASSFRTSGGTDTQYF. V is TRBV13 and J is TRBJ2-3; the match to TRBD2 covers 10 bases. From germline, CDR1 is PRHDT and CDR2 FYEKMQ (reference sequence). CDR3 length equals 16 residues. V was pared by 3 bases and J by 1 base, with 4 bases of the junction left unmatched.

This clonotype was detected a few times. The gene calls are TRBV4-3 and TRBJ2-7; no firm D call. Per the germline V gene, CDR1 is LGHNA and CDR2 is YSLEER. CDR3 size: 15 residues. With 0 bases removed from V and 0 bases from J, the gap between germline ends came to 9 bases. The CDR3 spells CASSQETTSSYEQYF. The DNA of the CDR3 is TGCGCCAGCAGCCAAGAAACTACCAGCTCCTACGAGCAGTACTTC.

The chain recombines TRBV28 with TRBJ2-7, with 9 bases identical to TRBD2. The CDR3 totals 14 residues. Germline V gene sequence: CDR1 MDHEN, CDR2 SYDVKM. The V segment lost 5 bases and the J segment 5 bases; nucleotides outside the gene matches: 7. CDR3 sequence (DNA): TGTGCCAGCAGTCCCCCCTTAGCGGGAGACGAGCAGTACTTC. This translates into CASSPPLAGDEQYF.

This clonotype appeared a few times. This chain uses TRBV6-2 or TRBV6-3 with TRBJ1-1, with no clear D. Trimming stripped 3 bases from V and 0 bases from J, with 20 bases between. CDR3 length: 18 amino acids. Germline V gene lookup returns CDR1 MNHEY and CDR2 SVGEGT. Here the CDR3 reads CASSYLPGGRHMNTEAFF. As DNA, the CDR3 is TGTGCCAGCAGTTATTTGCCCGGCGGGCGACATATGAACACTGAAGCTTTCTTT.

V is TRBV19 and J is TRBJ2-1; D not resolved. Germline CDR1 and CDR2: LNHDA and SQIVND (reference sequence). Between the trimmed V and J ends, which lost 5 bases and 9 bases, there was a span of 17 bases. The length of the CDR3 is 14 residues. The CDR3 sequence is CASSSREYLGEQFF. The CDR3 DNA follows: TGTGCCAGTAGTTCAAGAGAGTACTTGGGTGAGCAGTTCTTC.

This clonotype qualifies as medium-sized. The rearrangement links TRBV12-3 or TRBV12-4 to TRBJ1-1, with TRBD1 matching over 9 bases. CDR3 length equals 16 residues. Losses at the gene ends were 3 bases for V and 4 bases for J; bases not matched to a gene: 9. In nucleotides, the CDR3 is TGTGCCAGCAGTTTCCGAGACAGGGGGGAGGGCACTGAAGCTTTCTTT. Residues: CASSFRDRGEGTEAFF.

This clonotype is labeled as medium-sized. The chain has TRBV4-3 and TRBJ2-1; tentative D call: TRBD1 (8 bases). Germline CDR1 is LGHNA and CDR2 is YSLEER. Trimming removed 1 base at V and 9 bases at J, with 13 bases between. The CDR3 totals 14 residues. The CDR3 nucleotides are TGCGCCAGCAGCCAAGGGACAGGGAGGGGTGAGCAGTTCTTC. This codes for CASSQGTGRGEQFF.

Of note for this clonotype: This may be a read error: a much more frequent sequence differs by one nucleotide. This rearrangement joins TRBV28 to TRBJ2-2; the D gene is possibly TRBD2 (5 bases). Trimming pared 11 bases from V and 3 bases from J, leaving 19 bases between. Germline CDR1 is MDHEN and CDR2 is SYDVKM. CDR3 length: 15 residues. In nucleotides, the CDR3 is TGTGCCTCCGAGGGCGGTTTTGTATACACCGGGGAGCTGTTTTTT. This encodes CASEGGFVYTGELFF.

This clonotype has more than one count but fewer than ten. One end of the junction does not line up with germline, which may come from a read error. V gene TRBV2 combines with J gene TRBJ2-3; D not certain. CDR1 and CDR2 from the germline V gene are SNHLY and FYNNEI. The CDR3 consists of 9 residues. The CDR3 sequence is CASRPWADF. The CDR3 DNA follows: TGTGCCAGCAGGCCGTGGGCCGATTTT.

The CDR3: CASSWRGPGETQYF. DNA for the CDR3: TGCGCCAGCAGCTGGCGGGGCCCGGGAGAGACCCAGTACTTC. The chain is built from TRBV4-3 and TRBJ2-5, with D maybe TRBD2 (6 bases). This CDR3 spans 14 amino acids. Germline-derived CDR1 and CDR2 are LGHNA and YSLEER. V was cut by 5 bases and J by 4 bases, with 14 bases left in between.

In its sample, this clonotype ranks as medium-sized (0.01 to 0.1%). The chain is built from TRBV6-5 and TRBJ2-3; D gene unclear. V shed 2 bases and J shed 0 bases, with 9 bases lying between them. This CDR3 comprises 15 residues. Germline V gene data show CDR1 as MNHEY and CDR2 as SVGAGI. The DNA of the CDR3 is TGTGCCAGCAGTTACACCCGGACCAGCACAGATACGCAGTATTTT. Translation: CASSYTRTSTDTQYF.

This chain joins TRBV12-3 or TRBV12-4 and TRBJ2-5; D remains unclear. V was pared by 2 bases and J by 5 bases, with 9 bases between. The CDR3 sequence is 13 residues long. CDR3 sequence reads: CASSLRSSETQYF. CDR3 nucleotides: TGTGCCAGCAGTTTACGGTCCTCGGAGACCCAGTACTTC.